Below are 21 T cell receptor beta chains sequenced from a single sample in a study of T cell repertoires in cytomegalovirus infection. These TCRs are of unknown antigen specificity. TCRdb re-derived calls from the reads in MiXCR, one entry per CDR3 protein. The table records some 920,000 distinct CDR3 sequences, approximately 31% of them present only once. Sequenced material: cultured CD8+ T cells from PBMCs, taken from culture after CMV antigen stimulation. The receptors stem from a human donor in good health (CMV status not recorded). Some clones in this sample may be carry-over from other donors' samples.

This clonotype was seen only once. This rearrangement joins TRBV29-1 to TRBJ1-1; D remains unclear. Germline lookup yields CDR1 SQVTM and CDR2 ANQGSEA. V dropped 5 bases and J dropped 0 bases, with 13 bases sitting between them. The CDR3 has 14 residues. The CDR3 loop reads CSVPRPSLNTEAFF. The DNA of the CDR3 is TGCAGCGTTCCGCGGCCCAGTCTGAACACTGAAGCTTTCTTT.

The sample holds a few counts of this clonotype. The chain uses TRBV15 and TRBJ1-1; possibly TRBD1 for D (5 bases). This CDR3 spans 13 amino acids. Trimming shortened V by 8 bases and J by 4 bases, and 14 bases separated the two germline ends. The germline V gene has CDR1 LNHNV and CDR2 YYDKDF (reference sequence). CDR3 coding DNA: TGTGCCACCTACGGGGAGGGGATCACTGAAGCTTTCTTT. Translated, it gives CATYGEGITEAFF.

The sample holds a few counts of this clonotype. The chain couples TRBV20-1 to TRBJ2-1, with TRBD1 identical over 11 bases. The CDR3 has 14 residues. Germline V CDR1 and CDR2: DFQATT, SNEGSKA (reference sequence). V was pared by 3 bases and J by 9 bases, with 7 bases of the junction left unmatched. CDR3 amino acids: CSASPGTGGVEQFF. DNA for the CDR3: TGCAGTGCTAGTCCCGGGACAGGGGGGGTTGAGCAGTTCTTC.

This clonotype was detected a few times. The genes are TRBV27 and TRBJ2-6; tentative D call: TRBD2 (5 bases). The V end lost 3 bases, the J end lost 0 bases, and 6 bases lay between the germline ends. The CDR3 spans 15 residues. Germline assignment: CDR1 MNHEY and CDR2 SMNVEV (reference sequence). The CDR3 loop reads CASSFEGSGANVLTF. In DNA form, the CDR3 reads TGTGCCAGCAGTTTTGAGGGCTCTGGGGCCAACGTCCTGACTTTC.

In this sample, this clonotype turned up a few times. V and J are TRBV11-2 and TRBJ2-4; D is unresolved. The CDR3 consists of 15 residues. The germline V gene encodes CDR1 SGHAT and CDR2 FQNNGV. With 0 bases removed from V and 0 bases from J, the gap between germline ends came to 6 bases. In DNA, the CDR3 is TGTGCCAGCAGCTTAGATTACACAGCCAAAAACATTCAGTACTTC. Translation gives CASSLDYTAKNIQYF.

This clonotype has more than one count but fewer than ten. J is TRBJ1-2 and V is TRBV4-1; no reliable D call. This CDR3 has 12 amino acids. Trimming left V 0 bases short and J 8 bases short, with 7 bases between. The germline CDR1 and CDR2 sequences are MGHRA and YSYEKL. The CDR3 region is CASSQDEVGYTF. CDR3 bases: TGCGCCAGCAGCCAAGATGAGGTCGGCTACACCTTC.

This clonotype came up a few times. This chain joins TRBV4-1 and TRBJ1-1; 8 nucleotides match TRBD1. CDR1 is MGHRA and CDR2 is YSYEKL in the germline V gene. The V gene end was trimmed by 4 bases and the J gene end by 6 bases; junction bases not matched to a gene: 10. The CDR3 has 15 amino acids. CDR3 amino acids: CASSLGQGGDAEAFF. CDR3 nucleotides: TGCGCCAGCAGCCTCGGACAGGGAGGGGATGCTGAAGCTTTCTTT.

This clonotype was seen a few times. The CDR3 DNA reads as TGTGCCAGCAGCCTCACCGGAGTATACACTGAAGCTTTCTTT. It codes for CASSLTGVYTEAFF. The V gene is TRBV7-9, the J gene TRBJ1-1; D remains unclear. This CDR3 contains 14 residues. Germline assignment: CDR1 SEHNR and CDR2 FQNEAQ (reference sequence). V lost 5 bases and J 3 bases, leaving 13 bases between the germline ends.

In DNA form, the CDR3 reads TGCAGTGCTAGATATAGCGGGGCGGGAAATGAGCAGTTCTTC. This gives the protein CSARYSGAGNEQFF. The genes are TRBV20-1 and TRBJ2-1, with 8 nucleotides matching TRBD2. CDR1 is DFQATT and CDR2 is SNEGSKA in the germline V gene (reference sequence). J lost 7 bases, V lost 2 bases, and 7 bases had no gene match. The CDR3 extends over 14 amino acids.

This clonotype was picked up many times. The chain recombines TRBV7-2 with TRBJ1-1; TRBD1 might be the D (5 bases). Germline CDR1 reads SGHTA; CDR2 reads FQGNSA. This CDR3 is 14 amino acids long. Trimming took off 5 bases at V and 4 bases at J, with 14 bases between the two ends. The CDR3 bases are TGTGCCAGCAGCCCCAGCAGGGTGGGCACTGAAGCTTTCTTT. This encodes CASSPSRVGTEAFF.

This clonotype was recorded a few times. The CDR3 region is CASSEWGGNQPQHF. The CDR3 DNA reads TGTGCCAGCAGTGAATGGGGGGGGAATCAGCCCCAGCATTTT. This chain connects TRBV25-1 to TRBJ1-5; D might be TRBD1 (5 bases). V was pared by 1 base and J by 4 bases, with 8 bases between. The CDR3 is 14 residues long. Germline V gives CDR1 MGHDK, CDR2 SYGVNS.

This chain connects TRBV6-8 to TRBJ2-1, with 7 positions matching TRBD1. Germline lookup yields CDR1 MNHGY and CDR2 SAAAGT. Losses at the gene ends were 0 bases for V and 6 bases for J; bases not matched to a gene: 5. The CDR3 length is 15 residues. The CDR3 is CASSYSTGIANEQFF. In DNA form, the CDR3 reads TGTGCCAGCAGTTACTCGACAGGGATCGCCAATGAGCAGTTCTTC.

V gene TRBV11-2 combines with J gene TRBJ2-1; D is unclear. V was cut by 4 bases and J by 1 base, with 17 bases left in between. Germline V lookup: CDR1 SGHAT, CDR2 FQNNGV. The CDR3 runs 17 residues. The DNA for the CDR3 is TGTGCCAGCAGCTCCCCCCGCTCCAAATGGTCCTACAATGAGCAGTTCTTC. This codes for CASSSPRSKWSYNEQFF.

In nucleotides, the CDR3 is TGTGCCAGCAGCTTTCCAGGGCTCTACGAGCAGTACGTC. Translation: CASSFPGLYEQYV. V and J are TRBV7-9 and TRBJ2-7, with D possibly TRBD1 on 5 matching bases. Germline V gives CDR1 SEHNR, CDR2 FQNEAQ (reference sequence). This CDR3 has 13 amino acids. Trimming cost V 3 bases and J 3 bases, with 9 bases left between them.

This chain connects TRBV7-6 to TRBJ2-5; 14 bases match TRBD2. CDR3 size: 17 residues. CDR1 is SGHVS and CDR2 is FNYEAQ in the germline V gene. The junction had 5 bases not matched to a gene; V was cut back by 3 bases and J by 2 bases. The CDR3 here is CASSLGLAGAMQETQYF. CDR3 in DNA: TGTGCCAGCAGCTTGGGACTAGCGGGGGCCATGCAAGAGACCCAGTACTTC.

This clonotype was detected a few times. The rearrangement joins TRBV5-5 to TRBJ2-3; tentatively, D is TRBD1 or TRBD2 (5 bases each). The germline CDR1 and CDR2 sequences are SGHKS and YYEKEE (reference sequence). With 3 bases removed from V and 0 bases from J, the gap between germline ends came to 11 bases. CDR3 size: 15 residues. The CDR3 sequence: CASSSWDPSTDTQYF. CDR3 nucleotide sequence: TGTGCCAGCAGCTCTTGGGACCCAAGCACAGATACGCAGTATTTT.

This clonotype has a handful of counts. The genes are TRBV2 and TRBJ2-5; a possible D gene is TRBD2 (5 bases). This CDR3 has 14 residues. Trimming took off 3 bases at V and 7 bases at J, with 15 bases between the two ends. Germline-derived CDR1 and CDR2 are SNHLY and FYNNEI. The CDR3 nucleotides read TGTGCCAGCAGTGAGTCCAGGACGGGGAGGACCCAGTACTTC. Translated: CASSESRTGRTQYF.

This clonotype was seen ten or more times. This chain connects TRBV5-4 to TRBJ1-1; TRBD1 agrees at 7 bases. Germline CDR1 is SGHNT and CDR2 is YYREEE (reference sequence). Trimming removed 3 bases from V and 4 bases from J; junction bases left unmatched: 3. This CDR3 is 13 amino acids long. CDR3 sequence (DNA): TGTGCCAGCAGCTGGTGGGACAGCACTGAAGCTTTCTTT. It encodes CASSWWDSTEAFF.

The chain joins TRBV6-5 to TRBJ1-1; the D is unclear. Germline V lookup: CDR1 MNHEY, CDR2 SVGAGI. The length of the CDR3 is 13 residues. V was trimmed by 10 bases and J by 2 bases, leaving 14 bases between them. The chain's CDR3 is CATSGQINTEAFF. CDR3 in DNA: TGTGCCACTTCCGGGCAAATAAACACTGAAGCTTTCTTT.

The chain employs TRBV7-9 and TRBJ2-1; no clear D. Germline CDR1 is SEHNR and CDR2 is FQNEAQ (reference sequence). The CDR3 runs 15 residues. Trimming removed 5 bases at V and 2 bases at J, with 13 bases between. The CDR3 DNA reads TGTGCCAGCAGCCCCCCGACATATCCCTACAATGAGCAGTTCTTC. As protein: CASSPPTYPYNEQFF. The full variable domain, in which reference TRBV7-9 and TRBJ2-1 provide the parts outside the CDR3, is DTGVSQNPRHKITKRGQNVTFRCDPISEHNRLYWYRQTLGQGPEFLTYFQNEAQLEKSRLLSDRFSAERPKGSFSTLEIQRTEQGDSAMYLCASSPPTYPYNEQFFGPGTRLTVL.

V and J are TRBV4-2 and TRBJ1-5; 7 positions agree with TRBD1. The germline CDR1 and CDR2 sequences are LGHNA and YNFKEQ. V was pared by 1 base and J by 5 bases, with 8 bases of the junction left unmatched. The CDR3 length is 16 residues. The CDR3, as DNA: TGTGCCAGCAGCCAAGTCCGGGACAGAAGTCATCAGCCCCAGCATTTT. Residues: CASSQVRDRSHQPQHF.